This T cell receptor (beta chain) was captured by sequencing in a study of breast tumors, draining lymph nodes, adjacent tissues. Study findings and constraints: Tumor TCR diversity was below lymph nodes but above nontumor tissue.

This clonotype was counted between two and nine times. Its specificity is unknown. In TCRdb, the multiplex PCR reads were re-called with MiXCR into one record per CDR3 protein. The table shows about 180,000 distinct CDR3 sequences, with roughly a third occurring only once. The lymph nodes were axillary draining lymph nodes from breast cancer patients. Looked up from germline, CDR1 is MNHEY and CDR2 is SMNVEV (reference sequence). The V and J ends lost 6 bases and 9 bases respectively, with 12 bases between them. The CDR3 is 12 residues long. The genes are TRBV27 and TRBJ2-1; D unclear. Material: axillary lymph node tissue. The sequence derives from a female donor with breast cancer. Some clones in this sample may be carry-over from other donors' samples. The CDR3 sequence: CASRASLGEQFF. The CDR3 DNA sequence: TGTGCCAGCAGGGCCTCCCTTGGTGAGCAGTTCTTC.